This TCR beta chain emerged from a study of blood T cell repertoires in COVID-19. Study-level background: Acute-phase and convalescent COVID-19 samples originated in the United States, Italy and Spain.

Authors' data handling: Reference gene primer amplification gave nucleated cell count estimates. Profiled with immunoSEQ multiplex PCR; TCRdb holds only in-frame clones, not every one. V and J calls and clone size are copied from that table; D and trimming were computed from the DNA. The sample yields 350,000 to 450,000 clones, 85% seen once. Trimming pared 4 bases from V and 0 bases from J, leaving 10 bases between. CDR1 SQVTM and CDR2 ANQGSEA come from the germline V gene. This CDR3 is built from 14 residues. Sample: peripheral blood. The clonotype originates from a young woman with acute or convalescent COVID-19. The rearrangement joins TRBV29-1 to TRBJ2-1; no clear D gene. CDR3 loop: CSVGGRLSYNEQFF. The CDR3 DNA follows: TGCAGCGTTGGAGGCCGTCTCTCCTACAATGAGCAGTTCTTC.